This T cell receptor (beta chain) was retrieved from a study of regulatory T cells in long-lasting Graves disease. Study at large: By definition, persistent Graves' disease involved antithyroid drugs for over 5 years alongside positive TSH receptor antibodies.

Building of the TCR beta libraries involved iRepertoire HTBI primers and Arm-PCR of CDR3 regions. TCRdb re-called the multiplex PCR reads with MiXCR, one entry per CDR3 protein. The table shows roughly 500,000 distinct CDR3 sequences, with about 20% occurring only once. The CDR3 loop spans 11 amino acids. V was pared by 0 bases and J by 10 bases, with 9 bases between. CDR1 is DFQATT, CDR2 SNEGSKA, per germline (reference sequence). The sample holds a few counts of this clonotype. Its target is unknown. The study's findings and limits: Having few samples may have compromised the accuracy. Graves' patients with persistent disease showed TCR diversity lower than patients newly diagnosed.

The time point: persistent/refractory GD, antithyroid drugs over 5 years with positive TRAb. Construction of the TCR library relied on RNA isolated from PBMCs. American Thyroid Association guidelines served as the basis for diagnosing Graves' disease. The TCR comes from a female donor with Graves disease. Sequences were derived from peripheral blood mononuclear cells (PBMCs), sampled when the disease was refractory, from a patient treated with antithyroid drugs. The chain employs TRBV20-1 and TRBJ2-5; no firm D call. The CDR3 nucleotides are TGCAGTGCTAGAGATGGTAGGGTCCAGTACTTC. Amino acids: CSARDGRVQYF.